Following are 29 T cell receptor beta chains from one sample sequenced in a study of CD8 T cells in Susac syndrome. A quantity of 0.5 to 1 ug RNA underwent reverse transcription using random hexamers. Via MiXCR, TCRdb re-called the immunoSEQ multiplex PCR reads, giving one row per CDR3 protein. Of 150,000 to 200,000 distinct CDR3 sequences in the sample, about 92% are singletons; the top ten hold roughly 0.08%. The sequenced material came from CD4+ T cells from PBMCs. These receptors came from a human donor in good health.

The chain employs TRBV9 and TRBJ2-3, with D possibly matching TRBD2 (6 bases). Trimming cost V 0 bases and J 6 bases, with 14 bases left between them. The CDR3 covers 15 residues. The germline V gene has CDR1 SGDLS and CDR2 YYNGEE. The CDR3 DNA sequence: TGTGCCAGCAGCGTAGGGATTAGCGGAACCGATACGCAGTATTTT. This sequence encodes CASSVGISGTDTQYF.

This CDR3 is CASSLWTSDTYNEQFF. As DNA, the CDR3 is TGTGCCAGCAGCTTATGGACTAGCGACACCTACAATGAGCAGTTCTTC. The chain is built from TRBV7-9 and TRBJ2-1; TRBD2 matches at 9 bases. Per the germline V gene, CDR1 is SEHNR and CDR2 is FQNEAQ (reference sequence). Trimming at V came to 2 bases and at J to 2 bases, leaving 4 bases not matched to a gene. The CDR3 is 16 amino acids. The full variable domain, in which reference TRBV7-9 and TRBJ2-1 provide the parts outside the CDR3, is DTGVSQNPRHKITKRGQNVTFRCDPISEHNRLYWYRQTLGQGPEFLTYFQNEAQLEKSRLLSDRFSAERPKGSFSTLEIQRTEQGDSAMYLCASSLWTSDTYNEQFFGPGTRLTVL.

This clonotype is a singleton in its sample. This rearrangement joins TRBV5-1 to TRBJ2-6; D remains ambiguous. This CDR3 spans 15 amino acids. Germline V CDR1 and CDR2: SGHRS, YFSETQ. V was shortened by 0 bases and J by 0 bases, with 4 bases between the two germline ends. CDR3 coding DNA: TGCGCCAGCAGCTTGGCACACTCTGGGGCCAACGTCCTGACTTTC. Protein sequence: CASSLAHSGANVLTF.

The chain couples TRBV5-1 to TRBJ2-1; D not resolved. Trimming took 5 bases from V and 7 from J, leaving 10 bases between them. The CDR3 length is 12 residues. Germline V gene lookup returns CDR1 SGHRS and CDR2 YFSETQ. CDR3 nucleotides: TGCGCCAGCAGATGGAGCCGAAATGAGCAGTTCTTC. Its translation is CASRWSRNEQFF.

This chain joins TRBV12-3 or TRBV12-4 and TRBJ2-3, with a weak D call TRBD2 (6 bases). Trimming took 5 bases from V and 2 from J, leaving 11 bases between them. The CDR3 extends over 14 amino acids. CDR3 in DNA: TGTGCCAGCAGTCAGAGACTAGACACAGATACGCAGTATTTT. It encodes CASSQRLDTDTQYF.

This clonotype was observed once. CDR3 bases: TGTGCCAGCAGCCCGGAGTGGGGAGGAACTGAAGCTTTCTTT. It translates to CASSPEWGGTEAFF. V is TRBV2 and J is TRBJ1-1; D gene ambiguous. Trimming removed 6 bases at V and 5 bases at J, with 16 bases between. The length of the CDR3 is 14 residues. Germline V lookup: CDR1 SNHLY, CDR2 FYNNEI.

The chain recombines TRBV9 with TRBJ2-3, with 11 bases matching TRBD2. Germline V CDR1 and CDR2: SGDLS, YYNGEE. Trimming took 3 bases from V and 0 from J; bases not matched to a gene: 12. This CDR3 spans 19 amino acids. The CDR3 bases are TGTGCCAGCAGCGCTGCCGGGACTAGCGGACCGTTCAGCACAGATACGCAGTATTTT. It translates to CASSAAGTSGPFSTDTQYF.

The rearrangement joins TRBV5-6 to TRBJ2-3; 8 positions match TRBD1. Germline CDR1 is SGHDT and CDR2 is YYEEEE. The V segment lost 4 bases and the J segment 5 bases; nucleotides outside the gene matches: 3. The CDR3 is made up of 13 amino acids. CDR3 in amino acids: CASSLTGGDTQYF. As DNA, the CDR3 is TGTGCCAGCAGCCTTACAGGGGGAGATACGCAGTATTTT.

The rearrangement joins TRBV2 to TRBJ2-3; the D is unclear. This CDR3 has 12 residues. In germline, CDR1 is SNHLY, CDR2 FYNNEI. V dropped 1 base and J dropped 2 bases, with 1 base sitting between them. CDR3: CASSEDTDTQYF. DNA for the CDR3: TGTGCCAGCAGTGAAGACACAGATACGCAGTATTTT. Drawing the rest from reference TRBV2 and TRBJ2-3, the complete variable domain is EPEVTQTPSHQVTQMGQEVILRCVPISNHLYFYWYRQILGQKVEFLVSFYNNEISEKSEIFDDQFSVERPDGSNFTLKIRSTKLEDSAMYFCASSEDTDTQYFGPGTRLTVL.

The chain uses TRBV5-1 and TRBJ2-7; TRBD2 agrees at 7 bases. CDR3 length: 17 amino acids. Per the germline V gene, CDR1 is SGHRS and CDR2 is YFSETQ. Trimming cost V 0 bases and J 2 bases; bases outside gene matches: 11. CDR3 in DNA: TGCGCCAGCAGCTTGGCCTCAGCGGGGCTCCGAACCTACGAGCAGTACTTC. It translates to CASSLASAGLRTYEQYF.

Written as DNA, the CDR3 is TGTGCCAGCAGTGAAGGGGGACAGAACACTGAAGCTTTCTTT. As protein: CASSEGGQNTEAFF. The chain is built from TRBV2 and TRBJ1-1; a weak D match, TRBD1 (6 bases). Germline V lookup: CDR1 SNHLY, CDR2 FYNNEI. The ends were cut back, 1 base at V and 1 base at J, with 7 bases in the middle. There are 14 residues in the CDR3.

CDR3: CASSTRTWVNYGYTF. In DNA form, the CDR3 reads TGTGCCAGTAGTACCCGAACGTGGGTTAACTATGGCTACACCTTC. This chain uses TRBV19 with TRBJ1-2; D is unresolved. The CDR3 length is 15 residues. The germline CDR1 and CDR2 sequences are LNHDA and SQIVND (reference sequence). Trimming took off 4 bases at V and 1 base at J, with 13 bases between the two ends. The entire variable domain, with the rest obtained from reference TRBV19 and TRBJ1-2, is as follows: DGGITQSPKYLFRKEGQNVTLSCEQNLNHDAMYWYRQDPGQGLRLIYYSQIVNDFQKGDIAEGYSVSREKKESFPLTVTSAQKNPTAFYLCASSTRTWVNYGYTFGSGTRLTVV.

CDR3 in DNA: TGTGCCAGCAGTGCCCTCCCAAGTGGCGAGCAGTACTTC. Translating gives CASSALPSGEQYF. The rearrangement links TRBV2 to TRBJ2-7, with D unresolved. There are 13 residues in the CDR3. Germline CDR1 is SNHLY and CDR2 is FYNNEI. Trimming took 4 bases from V and 6 from J, leaving 13 bases between them.

The chain combines TRBV5-1 with TRBJ2-3; TRBD1 aligns across 7 bases. CDR1 SGHRS and CDR2 YFSETQ come from the germline V gene. With V trimmed by 3 bases and J by 0 bases, 7 bases remained unmatched. The CDR3 contains 16 residues. CDR3 DNA sequence: TGCGCCAGCAGCTGGGACAGTGGGGTGAGCACAGATACGCAGTATTTT. Protein product: CASSWDSGVSTDTQYF.

V usage is TRBV13 and J usage is TRBJ2-7; 9 positions agree with TRBD2. The CDR3 totals 15 residues. The germline gives CDR1 PRHDT, CDR2 FYEKMQ (reference sequence). J lost 6 bases, V lost 2 bases, and 8 bases had no gene match. CDR3 loop: CASSLSPAGGREQYF. CDR3 bases: TGTGCCAGCAGCTTATCCCCAGCGGGGGGACGCGAGCAGTACTTC.

The chain has TRBV7-2 and TRBJ2-1; possibly TRBD2 for D (5 bases). Germline assignment: CDR1 SGHTA and CDR2 FQGNSA. CDR3 length equals 15 residues. The ends were cut back, 0 bases at V and 9 bases at J, with 15 bases in the middle. The CDR3 nucleotides read TGTGCCAGCAGCTTAGCGCGGCCCCTCCGGGGTGAGCAGTTCTTC. It codes for CASSLARPLRGEQFF. Supplemented by reference TRBV7-2 and TRBJ2-1, the full variable domain reads GAGVSQSPSNKVTEKGKDVELRCDPISGHTALYWYRQSLGQGLEFLIYFQGNSAPDKSGLPSDRFSAERTGGSVSTLTIQRTQQEDSAVYLCASSLARPLRGEQFFGPGTRLTVL.

The chain recombines TRBV19 with TRBJ2-2; 7 nucleotides line up with TRBD1. Germline V CDR1 and CDR2: LNHDA, SQIVND (reference sequence). V was clipped by 8 bases and J by 2 bases; unmatched bases: 2. The CDR3 sequence is 13 residues long. CDR3 in DNA: TGTGCCAGTTCAGGGGGAAACACCGGGGAGCTGTTTTTT. Amino acid sequence: CASSGGNTGELFF.

This rearrangement joins TRBV7-9 to TRBJ2-5; no firm D call. The CDR3 runs 14 residues. V lost 4 bases and J lost 3, with 12 bases in between. Germline lookup yields CDR1 SEHNR and CDR2 FQNEAQ (reference sequence). The CDR3 is CASSSARDEETQYF. The CDR3 bases are TGTGCCAGCAGCTCTGCTCGAGACGAAGAGACCCAGTACTTC.

The chain recombines TRBV7-2 with TRBJ2-1, with 10 bases aligning to TRBD2. V trimming: 4 bases; J trimming: 5 bases; junction bases outside the gene matches: 8. Per the germline V gene, CDR1 is SGHTA and CDR2 is FQGNSA. The length of the CDR3 is 16 residues. CDR3 sequence: CASSSMGLAIDNEQFF. The CDR3 DNA sequence: TGTGCCAGCAGCTCGATGGGACTAGCGATCGACAATGAGCAGTTCTTC.

In this sample, this clonotype turned up once. The V gene is TRBV7-2, the J gene TRBJ2-1; D ambiguous. CDR3 length equals 15 residues. Looked up from germline, CDR1 is SGHTA and CDR2 is FQGNSA. Trimming shortened V by 5 bases and J by 6 bases, and 17 bases separated the two germline ends. CDR3 sequence: CASSPQVSRGNEQFF. CDR3 in DNA: TGTGCCAGCAGCCCGCAGGTTTCGAGAGGCAATGAGCAGTTCTTC.

The V and J genes are TRBV12-3 or TRBV12-4 and TRBJ2-2, with TRBD2 identical over 11 bases. The CDR3 totals 16 residues. Germline trimming cut 6 bases from V and 5 bases from J; bases unmatched to any gene: 8. CDR3 amino acids: CASSPSGRPGTGELFF. For the CDR3, the DNA is TGTGCCAGCAGCCCTAGCGGGAGGCCCGGGACCGGGGAGCTGTTTTTT.

The gene calls are TRBV7-8 and TRBJ1-4; no reliable D call. The CDR3 sequence is 15 residues long. CDR1 and CDR2 from the germline V gene are SGHVS and FQNEAQ. V dropped 5 bases and J dropped 6 bases, with 16 bases sitting between them. Here the CDR3 reads CASSRNLGTDEKLFF. The CDR3 DNA sequence: TGTGCCAGCAGCCGAAACCTGGGCACGGATGAAAAACTGTTTTTT.

The rearrangement links TRBV6-2 or TRBV6-3 to TRBJ2-7, with 7 bases aligning to TRBD1. CDR1 and CDR2 from the germline V gene are MNHEY and SVGEGT. J gave up 0 bases and V 0 bases, and 5 bases lay outside the gene matches. This CDR3 contains 16 residues. The CDR3 sequence is CASSYSLDRSSYEQYF. The CDR3 region has the DNA TGTGCCAGCAGTTACTCTCTGGACAGGAGCTCCTACGAGCAGTACTTC.

This clonotype appeared once. Relative to the germline gene, one junction end is altered; a read error may explain this. The chain joins TRBV20-1 to TRBJ2-7, with 7 nucleotides matching TRBD1. Germline V CDR1 and CDR2: DFQATT, SNEGSKA (reference sequence). This CDR3 spans 8 amino acids. DNA of the CDR3: TGCAGTGTCCGAAAGGGACAGTTC. Residues: CSVRKGQF.

The chain joins TRBV3-1 to TRBJ2-2; D remains unclear. Trimming cost V 6 bases and J 8 bases, with 13 bases left between them. Germline CDR1 and CDR2: LGHDT and YNNKEL (reference sequence). The CDR3 totals 13 residues. CDR3 sequence (DNA): TGTGCCAGCAGTTTCATGATGGGGGGGGAGCTGTTTTTT. Translated: CASSFMMGGELFF. Variable domain in full (rest from reference TRBV3-1 and TRBJ2-2): DTAVSQTPKYLVTQMGNDKSIKCEQNLGHDTMYWYKQDSKKFLKIMFSYNNKELIINETVPNRFSPKSPDKAHLNLHINSLELGDSAVYFCASSFMMGGELFFGEGSRLTVL.

This clonotype has just a few counts. The J gene is TRBJ2-1, the V gene TRBV7-6; D gene uncertain. Germline values: CDR1 SGHVS, CDR2 FNYEAQ. This CDR3 is 11 amino acids long. V lost 3 bases and J lost 5, with 2 bases in between. The CDR3 region is CASSFHNEQFF. DNA of the CDR3: TGTGCCAGCAGCTTTCACAATGAGCAGTTCTTC.

The chain joins TRBV28 to TRBJ1-1, with D maybe TRBD1 (6 bases). The V end was cut by 6 bases, the J end by 8 bases, with 19 bases between. Germline lookup yields CDR1 MDHEN and CDR2 SYDVKM. This CDR3 has 14 residues. CDR3 protein: CASSTGTSLREAFF. The CDR3, as DNA: TGTGCCAGCAGCACTGGGACATCTTTGAGGGAAGCTTTCTTT.

This chain links TRBV7-9 with TRBJ1-5; tentative D call: TRBD1 (6 bases). V lost 5 bases to trimming and J lost 3 bases, with 14 bases between them. From germline, CDR1 is SEHNR and CDR2 FQNEAQ (reference sequence). This CDR3 is 15 amino acids long. In DNA form, the CDR3 reads TGTGCCAGCAGCCACTCCGGGACAAACAATCAGCCCCAGCATTTT. Protein: CASSHSGTNNQPQHF.

V gene TRBV25-1 combines with J gene TRBJ2-6; D is unresolved. This CDR3 region has 15 residues. Between the trimmed V and J ends, which lost 4 bases and 0 bases, there was a span of 7 bases. CDR1 and CDR2 from the germline V gene are MGHDK and SYGVNS. The CDR3 DNA reads TGTGCCAGCAGTGGAGCCTCCTCTGGGGCCAACGTCCTGACTTTC. Residues: CASSGASSGANVLTF.